This entry is about one T cell receptor (beta chain). The sample comes from a study of T cell changes during pregnancy in multiple sclerosis. The table came from immunoSEQ multiplex PCR; TCRdb's copy has only in-frame clones and leaves some out. The table has about 94,000 clones, around 94% seen once. Looked up from germline, CDR1 is LNHDA and CDR2 is SQIVND (reference sequence). The CDR3 runs 14 residues. Trimming took off 9 bases at V and 0 bases at J, with 13 bases between the two ends. Sequenced material: peripheral blood, taken in the third trimester of pregnancy. This TCR came from a female donor with multiple sclerosis, enrolled in a pregnancy study. The chain links TRBV19 to TRBJ2-3, with D perhaps TRBD1 (5 bases). DNA for the CDR3: TGTGCCAGCCGGAAAGGGGTGAGCACAGATACGCAGTATTTT. As protein: CASRKGVSTDTQYF.